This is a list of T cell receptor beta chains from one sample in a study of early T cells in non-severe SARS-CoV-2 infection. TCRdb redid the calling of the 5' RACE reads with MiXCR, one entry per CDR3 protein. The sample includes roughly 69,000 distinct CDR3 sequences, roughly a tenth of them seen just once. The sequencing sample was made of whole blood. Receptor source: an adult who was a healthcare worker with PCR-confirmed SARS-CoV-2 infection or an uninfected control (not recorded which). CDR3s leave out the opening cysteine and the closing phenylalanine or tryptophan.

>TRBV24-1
ATSDPGLAGPTGELF
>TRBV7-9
ASSLRDRPEAF
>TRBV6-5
ASSYGADPSDTQY
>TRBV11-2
ASSLHSSSGNTIY
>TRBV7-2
ASSFQGGTNEKLF
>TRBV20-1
SAPDPAGTHNEQF
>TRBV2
ASSETPYHEQF
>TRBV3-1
ASSQSPGRTYEQY
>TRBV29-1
SARGMWNEQF
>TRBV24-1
ATRAGPTDTQY
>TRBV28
ASSTLSGFQF
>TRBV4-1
ASSQMDRNTEAF
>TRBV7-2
ASSLDIAGAQYSNQPQH
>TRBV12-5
ASGLTSGFGQY
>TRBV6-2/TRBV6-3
ASSYETTSTDTQY
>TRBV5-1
ASSPSTSVSYEQY
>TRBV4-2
ASSQLANEQF
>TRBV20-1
SATTGTGGYEQY
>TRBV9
ASSGLADHGREQF
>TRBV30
AWSVRQGYGYT
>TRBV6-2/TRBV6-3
ASSYRQTGNNEQF
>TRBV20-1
SARDHRRPLAAGEAF
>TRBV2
ASNLRGDTQY
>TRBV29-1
SVPTDNYGYT
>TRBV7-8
ASSSFTKPGETDTQY
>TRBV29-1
SVLKYEKNTGELF
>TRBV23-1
ASSQWGGNEQF
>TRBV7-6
ASSLRGPGGTEAF
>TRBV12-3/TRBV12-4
ASSPVLGGRDQPQH
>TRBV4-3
ASSQPGQGVHEQY
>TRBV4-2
ASSQDPSGNTDTQY
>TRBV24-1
ATSRGTNQPQH
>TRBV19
ASSMGGQYNQPQH